The 32 T cell receptor beta chains below come from one sample, sequenced in a study of blood T cell repertoires in COVID-19. Sequencing used immunoSEQ multiplex PCR; TCRdb keeps in-frame clones, though not all of them. Of some 100,000 clones in the sample, approximately 89% were seen once. Sequenced material: peripheral blood. All receptors come from a woman under 40 with acute or convalescent COVID-19.

The chain uses TRBV7-8 and TRBJ2-3; 8 bases agree with TRBD2. Germline trimming cut 0 bases from V and 6 bases from J; bases unmatched to any gene: 8. In germline, CDR1 is SGHVS, CDR2 FQNEAQ. CDR3 size: 16 residues. The CDR3 reads CASSLASQAGVDTQYF. CDR3 coding DNA: TGTGCCAGCAGCTTAGCGTCCCAAGCGGGGGTGGATACGCAGTATTTT.

The rearrangement joins TRBV6-5 to TRBJ2-2, with 7 nucleotides matching TRBD1. This CDR3 region has 14 residues. From germline, CDR1 is MNHEY and CDR2 SVGAGI. Trimming removed 7 bases from V and 5 bases from J; junction bases left unmatched: 7. This CDR3 is CASMYRGVTGELFF. The CDR3 DNA follows: TGTGCCAGCATGTACAGGGGCGTAACCGGGGAGCTGTTTTTT.

V gene TRBV5-1 combines with J gene TRBJ1-6; 7 nucleotides align to TRBD1. V was clipped by 5 bases and J by 8 bases; unmatched bases: 7. The CDR3 runs to 14 residues. CDR1 and CDR2 from the germline V gene are SGHRS and YFSETQ. The CDR3 nucleotides read TGCGCCAGCAGAAGGGGGCCGATAGATTCACCCCTCCACTTT. Protein sequence: CASRRGPIDSPLHF.

This clone appeared a single time. The V gene is TRBV25-1, the J gene TRBJ2-6; 7 bases map to TRBD1. CDR3 size: 17 residues. The J segment lost 2 bases and the V segment lost 6 bases, leaving 10 bases of the junction unmatched. The germline CDR1 and CDR2 sequences are MGHDK and SYGVNS. CDR3 in DNA: TGTGCCAGCAGCGCAGGGCTCACAGGGGCTGGGGCCAACGTCCTGACTTTC. As protein: CASSAGLTGAGANVLTF.

The chain recombines TRBV6-5 with TRBJ1-5; TRBD1 is a possible D gene (6 bases). Germline-derived CDR1 and CDR2 are MNHEY and SVGAGI. The CDR3 sequence is 15 residues long. The germline V and J ends were trimmed by 6 bases and 4 bases, with 16 bases remaining between them. CDR3 sequence (DNA): TGTGCCAGCAGAGATACCCCGGACAGTAATCAGCCCCAGCATTTT. It codes for CASRDTPDSNQPQHF.

The V gene is TRBV19, the J gene TRBJ2-1, with TRBD1 identical over 7 bases. Germline CDR1 is LNHDA and CDR2 is SQIVND (reference sequence). Trimming removed 3 bases from V and 2 bases from J; junction bases left unmatched: 7. The CDR3 sequence is 16 residues long. The CDR3 reads CASSIRGQPPYNEQFF. The CDR3 nucleotides read TGTGCCAGTAGTATCCGGGGACAGCCACCCTACAATGAGCAGTTCTTC.

The CDR3, as DNA: TGCAGCGTTACTGAGGGCCAGGGAGGGTATGGCTACACCTTC. Translation gives CSVTEGQGGYGYTF. The chain carries TRBV29-1 and TRBJ1-2, with D possibly being TRBD1 (5 bases). Trimming pared 5 bases from V and 5 bases from J, leaving 18 bases between. The CDR3 runs to 14 residues. Germline lookup yields CDR1 SQVTM and CDR2 ANQGSEA.

V gene TRBV6-5 combines with J gene TRBJ1-5; D is perhaps TRBD1 (5 bases). Trimming left V 5 bases short and J 3 bases short, with 11 bases between. This CDR3 is built from 14 residues. Germline V lookup: CDR1 MNHEY, CDR2 SVGAGI. CDR3 residues: CASSRSRANQPQHF. The CDR3 DNA sequence: TGTGCCAGCAGTCGAAGCAGGGCCAATCAGCCCCAGCATTTT.

The V and J genes are TRBV11-3 and TRBJ2-1; weak D call: TRBD2 (5 bases). With 2 bases removed from V and 3 bases from J, the gap between germline ends came to 8 bases. CDR1 and CDR2 (germline): SGHNT, YENEEA. The CDR3 totals 14 residues. CDR3 DNA sequence: TGTGCCAGCAGCTTATCGGGAATCTACAATGAGCAGTTCTTC. Its protein is CASSLSGIYNEQFF. The full variable domain, with the rest looked up from reference TRBV11-3 and TRBJ2-1, is EAGVVQSPRYKIIEKKQPVAFWCNPISGHNTLYWYLQNLGQGPELLIRYENEEAVDDSQLPKDRFSAERLKGVDSTLKIQPAELGDSAVYLCASSLSGIYNEQFFGPGTRLTVL.

The gene calls are TRBV7-3 and TRBJ1-2; 7 bases map to TRBD1. J lost 8 bases, V lost 5 bases, and 11 bases had no gene match. The CDR3 covers 14 residues. Per germline, CDR1 SGHTA and CDR2 FQGTGA. CDR3 DNA: TGTGCCAGCAGCCCAAGTGGAGGGGGCGCGGGCTACACCTTC. Encoded protein: CASSPSGGGAGYTF.

The chain carries TRBV27 and TRBJ1-1; 7 bases line up with TRBD1. V shed 7 bases and J 1 base; nucleotides not matched to a gene: 12. The CDR3 consists of 16 residues. CDR1 and CDR2 (germline): MNHEY, SMNVEV (reference sequence). CDR3 amino acids: CASNPHYRGENTEAFF. The CDR3 coding sequence is TGTGCCAGCAACCCTCACTACAGGGGCGAGAACACTGAAGCTTTCTTT.

The rearrangement joins TRBV5-1 to TRBJ2-3; 14 positions match TRBD2. This CDR3 has 18 amino acids. CDR1 and CDR2 from the germline V gene are SGHRS and YFSETQ. Trimming cost V 0 bases and J 2 bases; bases outside gene matches: 5. CDR3 region: CASSLGGLAGAPTDTQYF. CDR3 nucleotides: TGCGCCAGCAGCTTGGGGGGACTAGCGGGGGCCCCCACAGATACGCAGTATTTT.

As DNA, the CDR3 is TGTGCCAGCAGCCCCACCAGGGCAAACACCATATATTTT. It encodes CASSPTRANTIYF. The chain carries TRBV11-2 and TRBJ1-3; D is perhaps TRBD1 (5 bases). The CDR3 spans 13 residues. V lost 5 bases and J 6 bases, leaving 11 bases between the germline ends. The germline CDR1 and CDR2 sequences are SGHAT and FQNNGV. The whole variable domain, remainder taken from reference TRBV11-2 and TRBJ1-3, is EAGVAQSPRYKIIEKRQSVAFWCNPISGHATLYWYQQILGQGPKLLIQFQNNGVVDDSQLPKDRFSAERLKGVDSTLKIQPAKLEDSAVYLCASSPTRANTIYFGEGSWLTVV.

The CDR3 nucleotides read TGCAGTGCTAGTCAACTAGCGAACACCGGGGAGCTGTTTTTT. Translated, it gives CSASQLANTGELFF. The J gene is TRBJ2-2, the V gene TRBV20-1, with D maybe TRBD2 (5 bases). This CDR3 has 14 residues. CDR1 and CDR2 (germline): DFQATT, SNEGSKA (reference sequence). Trimming removed 3 bases at V and 0 bases at J, with 8 bases between.

The rearrangement uses TRBV5-1 and TRBJ2-3; a possible D gene is TRBD2 (5 bases). The germline gives CDR1 SGHRS, CDR2 YFSETQ. The CDR3 contains 13 residues. Trimming shortened V by 4 bases and J by 6 bases, and 12 bases separated the two germline ends. CDR3 coding DNA: TGCGCCAGCAGCCTCCCACCGGGGGATACGCAGTATTTT. Protein product: CASSLPPGDTQYF.

J is TRBJ2-1 and V is TRBV6-1; D call uncertain. Trimming took 3 bases from V and 14 from J, leaving 14 bases between them. CDR3 size: 12 residues. Per the germline V gene, CDR1 is MNHNS and CDR2 is SASEGT. CDR3 amino acids: CASSETSLWEFF. The CDR3 DNA sequence: TGTGCCAGCAGTGAGACAAGTCTTTGGGAGTTCTTC.

The rearrangement uses TRBV30 and TRBJ2-2; 13 nucleotides align to TRBD2. Germline lookup yields CDR1 GTSNPN and CDR2 SVGIG (reference sequence). J gave up 4 bases and V 1 base, and 3 bases lay outside the gene matches. This CDR3 spans 16 amino acids. The CDR3 region has the DNA TGTGCCTGGAGTGGACTAGCGGGGGGAAGCACCGGGGAGCTGTTTTTT. This encodes CAWSGLAGGSTGELFF.

This rearrangement joins TRBV27 to TRBJ1-3; D is unclear. V lost 5 bases and J lost 8, with 19 bases in between. Germline-derived CDR1 and CDR2 are MNHEY and SMNVEV (reference sequence). This CDR3 is 15 amino acids long. CDR3 in DNA: TGTGCCAGCAGTGCCCGGTGGAGAGCGTCGGACACCATATATTTT. This encodes CASSARWRASDTIYF.

V usage is TRBV20-1 and J usage is TRBJ2-7; 8 nucleotides match TRBD1. CDR1 is DFQATT and CDR2 is SNEGSKA in the germline V gene (reference sequence). Trimming cost V 3 bases and J 4 bases; bases outside gene matches: 2. The CDR3 spans 12 residues. The CDR3 sequence: CSASNRGYEQYF. The CDR3 coding sequence is TGCAGTGCTAGTAACAGGGGGTACGAGCAGTACTTC.

This chain connects TRBV19 to TRBJ2-3; weak D call: TRBD2 (5 bases). Germline V lookup: CDR1 LNHDA, CDR2 SQIVND (reference sequence). This CDR3 has 14 residues. V lost 3 bases to trimming and J lost 5 bases, with 12 bases between them. CDR3 sequence: CASSIPRAKDTQYF. DNA of the CDR3: TGTGCCAGTAGTATTCCGCGGGCGAAAGATACGCAGTATTTT.

The CDR3: CASTHRGGGNQPQHF. The CDR3 nucleotides are TGTGCCAGCACTCACAGGGGGGGCGGCAATCAGCCCCAGCATTTT. J is TRBJ1-5 and V is TRBV28; 8 bases match TRBD1. Germline V gives CDR1 MDHEN, CDR2 SYDVKM. The ends lost 7 bases at V and 2 bases at J; junction bases unmatched: 7. This CDR3 is built from 15 residues.

The chain uses TRBV29-1 and TRBJ1-2; 7 bases align to TRBD1. CDR3 length: 13 amino acids. The J segment lost 5 bases and the V segment lost 3 bases, leaving 6 bases of the junction unmatched. Germline V gene sequence: CDR1 SQVTM, CDR2 ANQGSEA. The CDR3 region is CSVERDRDYGYTF. CDR3 nucleotides: TGCAGCGTTGAGAGGGACAGAGATTATGGCTACACCTTC.

The chain has TRBV27 and TRBJ1-5; D might be TRBD1 (5 bases). Trimming shortened V by 3 bases and J by 12 bases, and 21 bases separated the two germline ends. The CDR3 runs 15 residues. Germline V CDR1 and CDR2: MNHEY, SMNVEV (reference sequence). This chain's CDR3 is CASSFSGPAQGRQHF. The CDR3 DNA sequence: TGTGCCAGCAGTTTTTCCGGACCCGCCCAGGGTCGCCAGCATTTT.

V usage is TRBV12-3 or TRBV12-4 and J usage is TRBJ2-3; D unclear. The length of the CDR3 is 13 residues. Trimming removed 4 bases from V and 4 bases from J, with 9 bases in between. The CDR3 sequence: CASSWPLSDTQYF. In DNA, the CDR3 is TGTGCCAGCAGTTGGCCTCTCTCAGATACGCAGTATTTT.

V gene TRBV18 combines with J gene TRBJ2-1, with TRBD1 matching 10 bases. The CDR3 sequence is 15 residues long. Germline V gene sequence: CDR1 KGHSH, CDR2 LQKENI. V lost 5 bases and J lost 9; bases outside the gene matches: 10. The chain's CDR3 is CASSAGTGDLGEQFF. The CDR3 DNA reads as TGTGCCAGCTCAGCCGGGACAGGGGATTTAGGTGAGCAGTTCTTC.

This clone was seen just once. For the CDR3, the DNA is TGTGCCAGCAGCCAGCGGGCAGGGGGCGCATCCAAAAACATTCAGTACTTC. Translating gives CASSQRAGGASKNIQYF. The V gene is TRBV14, the J gene TRBJ2-4, with 8 bases that match TRBD1. Trimming took 3 bases from V and 2 from J; bases not matched to a gene: 9. The CDR3 runs 17 residues. CDR1 and CDR2 (germline): SGHDN, FVKESK.

The V and J genes are TRBV28 and TRBJ2-7; 14 nucleotides line up with TRBD2. This CDR3 spans 17 amino acids. V shed 3 bases, J shed 9 bases, and the junction held 13 bases outside the gene matches. The V gene's germline CDR1 is MDHEN and CDR2 SYDVKM. The chain's CDR3 is CASSFRTSGGPRAGQYF. DNA for the CDR3: TGTGCCAGCAGTTTCCGGACTAGCGGGGGGCCCCGGGCAGGGCAGTACTTC.

This rearrangement joins TRBV5-1 to TRBJ2-1, with TRBD2 identical over 7 bases. The CDR3 totals 15 residues. Germline CDR1 and CDR2: SGHRS and YFSETQ. Unmatched junction bases numbered 1, after V lost 1 base and J lost 0 bases. CDR3 protein: CASSLTGGSYNEQFF. The CDR3 DNA follows: TGCGCCAGCAGCTTGACGGGGGGCTCCTACAATGAGCAGTTCTTC.

The chain couples TRBV28 to TRBJ1-4; TRBD1 matches at 8 bases. Germline V lookup: CDR1 MDHEN, CDR2 SYDVKM. Trimming at V came to 4 bases and at J to 5 bases, leaving 6 bases not matched to a gene. The CDR3 contains 15 residues. CDR3 residues: CASSSAGGLNEKLFF. The CDR3 bases are TGTGCCAGCAGTTCGGCAGGGGGCTTGAATGAAAAACTGTTTTTT.

The chain employs TRBV7-2 and TRBJ1-1; TRBD1 is a possible D gene (6 bases). From germline, CDR1 is SGHTA and CDR2 FQGNSA. CDR3 size: 14 residues. Trimming took 3 bases from V and 7 from J, leaving 15 bases between them. The CDR3 bases are TGTGCCAGCAGCTTTTCCTCCAAGACAGGTGAAGCTTTCTTT. As protein: CASSFSSKTGEAFF.

The chain links TRBV29-1 to TRBJ2-3, with 13 bases fitting TRBD2. Germline V gene lookup returns CDR1 SQVTM and CDR2 ANQGSEA. V lost 3 bases, J lost 2 bases, and 5 bases stayed unmatched. This CDR3 comprises 16 residues. The CDR3 bases are TGCAGCGTTGATCGCACTAGCGGGGGGGCCACAGATACGCAGTATTTT. It codes for CSVDRTSGGATDTQYF.

This chain joins TRBV2 and TRBJ1-2, with a tentative D call TRBD1 (6 bases). The CDR3 covers 13 residues. In germline, CDR1 is SNHLY, CDR2 FYNNEI. The V and J ends lost 6 bases and 8 bases respectively, with 16 bases between them. In DNA form, the CDR3 reads TGTGCCAGCAGGGGGGCCGGGGCGCAGGGCTACACCTTC. It is translated as CASRGAGAQGYTF.